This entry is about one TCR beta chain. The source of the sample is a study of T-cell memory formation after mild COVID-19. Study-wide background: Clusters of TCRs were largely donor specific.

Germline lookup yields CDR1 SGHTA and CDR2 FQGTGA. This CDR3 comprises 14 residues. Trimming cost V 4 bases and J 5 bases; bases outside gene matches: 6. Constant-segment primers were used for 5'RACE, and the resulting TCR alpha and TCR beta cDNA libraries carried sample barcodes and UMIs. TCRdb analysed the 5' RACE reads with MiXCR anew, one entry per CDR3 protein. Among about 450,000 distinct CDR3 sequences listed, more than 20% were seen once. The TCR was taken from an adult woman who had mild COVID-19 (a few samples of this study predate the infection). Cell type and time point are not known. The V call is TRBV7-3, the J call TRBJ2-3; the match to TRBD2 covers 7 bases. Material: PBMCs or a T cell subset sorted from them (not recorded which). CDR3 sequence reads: CASSYQSGGDTQYF. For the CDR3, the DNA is TGTGCCAGCAGCTACCAGTCGGGGGGAGATACGCAGTATTTT.